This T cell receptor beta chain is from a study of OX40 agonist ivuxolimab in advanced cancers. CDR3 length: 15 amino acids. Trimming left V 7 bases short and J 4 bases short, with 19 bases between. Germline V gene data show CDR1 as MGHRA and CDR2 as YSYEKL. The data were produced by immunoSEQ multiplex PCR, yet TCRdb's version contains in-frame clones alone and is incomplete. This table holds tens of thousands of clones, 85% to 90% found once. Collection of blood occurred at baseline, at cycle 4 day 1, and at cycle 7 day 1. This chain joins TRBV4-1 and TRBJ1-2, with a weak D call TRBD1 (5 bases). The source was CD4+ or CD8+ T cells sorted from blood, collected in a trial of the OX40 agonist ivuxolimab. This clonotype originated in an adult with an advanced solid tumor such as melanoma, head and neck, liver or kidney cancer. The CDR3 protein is CASTPSGQGAYGYTF. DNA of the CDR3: TGCGCCAGCACCCCCTCAGGGCAGGGTGCCTATGGCTACACCTTC.